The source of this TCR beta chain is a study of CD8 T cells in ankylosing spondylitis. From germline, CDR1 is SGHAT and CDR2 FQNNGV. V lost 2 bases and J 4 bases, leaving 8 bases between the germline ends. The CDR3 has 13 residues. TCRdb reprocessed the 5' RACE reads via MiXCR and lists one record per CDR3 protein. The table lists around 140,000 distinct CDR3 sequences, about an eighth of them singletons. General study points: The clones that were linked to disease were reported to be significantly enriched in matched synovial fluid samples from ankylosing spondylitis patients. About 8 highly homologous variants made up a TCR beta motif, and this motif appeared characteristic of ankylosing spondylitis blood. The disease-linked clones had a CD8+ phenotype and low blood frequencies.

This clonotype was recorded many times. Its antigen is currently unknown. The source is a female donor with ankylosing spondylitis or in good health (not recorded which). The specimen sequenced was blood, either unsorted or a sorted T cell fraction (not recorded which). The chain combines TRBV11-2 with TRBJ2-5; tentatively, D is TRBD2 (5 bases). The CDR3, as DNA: TGTGCCAGCAGCTTACCAGGACTAGAGACCCAGTACTTC. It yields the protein CASSLPGLETQYF.